These T cell receptor beta chains were read from a single sample in a study of OX40 agonist ivuxolimab in advanced cancers. The protocol was immunoSEQ multiplex PCR, while the TCRdb copy is restricted to in-frame clones and leaves out a portion. The sample holds around 90,000 clones, more than 75% seen once. The sequencing used CD4+ or CD8+ T cells sorted from blood, collected in a trial of the OX40 agonist ivuxolimab. The receptors were gathered from an adult with an advanced solid tumor such as melanoma, head and neck, liver or kidney cancer. The CDR3 runs from the conserved cysteine through the conserved F or W. Each record gives: V gene, J gene, D gene, clone size, CDR3 length, CDR3 protein, CDR3 DNA. The D gene is left open where the match is weak. Rows give clone size only sometimes, using once, few, many, or a class for an expanded clone.

TRBV19	TRBJ1-5	NA	NA	16	CASSTGTASSNQPQHF	TGTGCCAGTAGTACCGGGACGGCTAGTAGCAATCAGCCCCAGCATTTT
TRBV30	TRBJ1-2	NA	NA	14	CAWRYGGQSYGYTF	TGTGCCTGGAGATACGGGGGGCAGTCGTATGGCTACACCTTC
TRBV28	TRBJ1-5	TRBD1	NA	16	CASSARGTGGNQPQHF	TGTGCCAGCAGTGCTCGTGGGACAGGGGGCAATCAGCCCCAGCATTTT
TRBV11-3	TRBJ2-7	TRBD2	NA	16	CASSLALAGQTYEQYF	TGTGCCAGCAGCTTAGCCCTAGCGGGGCAGACCTACGAGCAGTACTTC
TRBV10-3	TRBJ2-7	NA	once	12	CAISGTAYEQYF	TGTGCCATCAGTGGGACAGCTTACGAGCAGTACTTC
TRBV19	TRBJ2-6	TRBD1	NA	17	CASSTTGGNSGANVLTF	TGTGCCAGTAGTACGACAGGGGGTAATTCTGGGGCCAACGTCCTGACTTTC
TRBV29-1	TRBJ2-7	NA	NA	12	CSGKQGPYEQYF	TGCAGCGGTAAACAGGGCCCCTACGAGCAGTACTTC
TRBV9	TRBJ2-1	TRBD2	NA	15	CASSVDGRPNNEQFF	TGTGCCAGCAGCGTAGACGGGAGGCCGAACAATGAGCAGTTCTTC
TRBV2	TRBJ1-5	NA	NA	14	CASSEVNPNQPQHF	TGTGCCAGCAGTGAAGTAAACCCCAATCAGCCCCAGCATTTT
TRBV2	TRBJ1-2	TRBD1	NA	13	CASSFDRDVSYTF	TGTGCCAGCAGTTTTGACAGGGATGTAAGCTACACCTTC